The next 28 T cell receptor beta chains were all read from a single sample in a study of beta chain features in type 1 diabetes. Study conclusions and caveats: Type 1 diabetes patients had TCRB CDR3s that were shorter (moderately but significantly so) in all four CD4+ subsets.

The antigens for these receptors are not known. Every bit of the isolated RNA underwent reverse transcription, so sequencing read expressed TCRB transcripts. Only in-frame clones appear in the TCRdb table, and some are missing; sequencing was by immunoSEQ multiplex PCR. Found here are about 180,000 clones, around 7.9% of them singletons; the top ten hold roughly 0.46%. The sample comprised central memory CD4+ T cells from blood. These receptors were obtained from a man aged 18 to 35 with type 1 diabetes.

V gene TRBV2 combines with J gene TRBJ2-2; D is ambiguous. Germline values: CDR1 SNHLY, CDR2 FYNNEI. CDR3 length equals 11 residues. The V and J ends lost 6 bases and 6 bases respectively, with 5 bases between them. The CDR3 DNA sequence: TGTGCCAGCAGACAGTCCGGGGAGCTGTTTTTT. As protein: CASRQSGELFF.

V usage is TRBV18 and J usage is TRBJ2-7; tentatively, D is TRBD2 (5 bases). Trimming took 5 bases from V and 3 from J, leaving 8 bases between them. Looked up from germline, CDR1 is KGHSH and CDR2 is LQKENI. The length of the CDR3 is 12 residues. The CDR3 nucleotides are TGTGCCAGCTCAACGGGGAACTACGAGCAGTACTTC. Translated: CASSTGNYEQYF. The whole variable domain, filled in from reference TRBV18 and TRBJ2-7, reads NAGVMQNPRHLVRRRGQEARLRCSPMKGHSHVYWYRQLPEEGLKFMVYLQKENIIDESGMPKERFSAEFPKEGPSILRIQQVVRGDSAAYFCASSTGNYEQYFGPGTRLTVT.

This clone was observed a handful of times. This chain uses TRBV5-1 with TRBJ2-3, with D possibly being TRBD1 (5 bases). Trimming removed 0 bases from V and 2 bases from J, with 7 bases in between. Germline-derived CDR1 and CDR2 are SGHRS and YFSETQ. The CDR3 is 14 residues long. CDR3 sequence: CASSLEGPTDTQYF. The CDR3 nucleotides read TGCGCCAGCAGCTTGGAGGGGCCCACAGATACGCAGTATTTT. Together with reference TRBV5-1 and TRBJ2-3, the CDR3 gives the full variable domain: KAGVTQTPRYLIKTRGQQVTLSCSPISGHRSVSWYQQTPGQGLQFLFEYFSETQRNKGNFPGRFSGRQFSNSRSEMNVSTLELGDSALYLCASSLEGPTDTQYFGPGTRLTVL.

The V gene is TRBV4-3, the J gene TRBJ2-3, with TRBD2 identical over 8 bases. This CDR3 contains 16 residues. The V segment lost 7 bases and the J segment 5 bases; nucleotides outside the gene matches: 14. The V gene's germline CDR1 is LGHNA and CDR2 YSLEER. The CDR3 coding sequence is TGCGCCAGCAACCTAATCCCGGGACTAGGAGGAGATACGCAGTATTTT. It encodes CASNLIPGLGGDTQYF.

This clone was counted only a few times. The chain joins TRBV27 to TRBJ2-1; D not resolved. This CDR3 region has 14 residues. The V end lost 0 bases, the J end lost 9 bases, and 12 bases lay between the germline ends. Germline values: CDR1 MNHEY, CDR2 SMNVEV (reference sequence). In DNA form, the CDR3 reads TGTGCCAGCAGTTTATCCAGTCTTGCCAGTGAGCAGTTCTTC. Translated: CASSLSSLASEQFF.

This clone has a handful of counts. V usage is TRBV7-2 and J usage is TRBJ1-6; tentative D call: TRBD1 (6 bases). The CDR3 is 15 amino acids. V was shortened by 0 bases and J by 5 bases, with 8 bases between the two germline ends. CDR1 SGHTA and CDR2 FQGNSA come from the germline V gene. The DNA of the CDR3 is TGTGCCAGCAGCTTAGCGACAGGAGATAATTCACCCCTCCACTTT. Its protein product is CASSLATGDNSPLHF. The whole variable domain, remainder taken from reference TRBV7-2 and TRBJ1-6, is GAGVSQSPSNKVTEKGKDVELRCDPISGHTALYWYRQSLGQGLEFLIYFQGNSAPDKSGLPSDRFSAERTGGSVSTLTIQRTQQEDSAVYLCASSLATGDNSPLHFGNGTRLTVT.

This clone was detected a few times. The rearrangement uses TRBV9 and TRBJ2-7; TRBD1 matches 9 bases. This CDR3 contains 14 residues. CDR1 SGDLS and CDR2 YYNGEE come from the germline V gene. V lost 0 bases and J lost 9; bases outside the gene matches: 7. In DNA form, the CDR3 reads TGTGCCAGCAGCGTAGAAGGGACAGGGATTGGGCAGTACTTC. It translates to CASSVEGTGIGQYF.

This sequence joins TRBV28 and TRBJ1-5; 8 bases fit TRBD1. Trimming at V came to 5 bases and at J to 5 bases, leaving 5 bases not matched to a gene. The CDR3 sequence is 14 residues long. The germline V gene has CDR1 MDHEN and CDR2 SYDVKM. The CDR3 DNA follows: TGTGCCAGCAGTCCGCCAGGGGGCTATCAGCCCCAGCATTTT. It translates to CASSPPGGYQPQHF.

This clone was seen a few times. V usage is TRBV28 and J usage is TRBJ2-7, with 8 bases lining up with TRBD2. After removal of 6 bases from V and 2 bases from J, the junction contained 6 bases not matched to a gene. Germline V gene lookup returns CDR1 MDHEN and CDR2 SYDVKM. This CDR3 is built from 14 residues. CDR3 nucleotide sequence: TGTGCCAGCAGGGAGGAGACTAGCGCCTACGAGCAGTACTTC. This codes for CASREETSAYEQYF.

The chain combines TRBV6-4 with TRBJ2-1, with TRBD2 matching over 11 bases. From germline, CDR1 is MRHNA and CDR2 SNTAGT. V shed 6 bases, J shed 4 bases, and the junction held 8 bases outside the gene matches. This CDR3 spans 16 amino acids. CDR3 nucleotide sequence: TGTGCCAGCAGCCGAACGGGACTAGCGGATTACAATGAGCAGTTCTTC. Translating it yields CASSRTGLADYNEQFF.

The CDR3: CASSYDNMNTEAFF. In DNA form, the CDR3 reads TGTGCCAGCAGTTACGACAACATGAACACTGAAGCTTTCTTT. J is TRBJ1-1 and V is TRBV6-5; D unclear. The CDR3 sequence is 14 residues long. V was shortened by 2 bases and J by 0 bases, with 7 bases between the two germline ends. In germline, CDR1 is MNHEY, CDR2 SVGAGI.

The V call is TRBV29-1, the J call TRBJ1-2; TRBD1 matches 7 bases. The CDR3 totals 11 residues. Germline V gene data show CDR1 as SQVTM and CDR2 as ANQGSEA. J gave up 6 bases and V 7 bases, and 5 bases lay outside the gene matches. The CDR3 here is CSATGEDGYTF. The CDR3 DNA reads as TGCAGCGCCACAGGGGAGGATGGCTACACCTTC.

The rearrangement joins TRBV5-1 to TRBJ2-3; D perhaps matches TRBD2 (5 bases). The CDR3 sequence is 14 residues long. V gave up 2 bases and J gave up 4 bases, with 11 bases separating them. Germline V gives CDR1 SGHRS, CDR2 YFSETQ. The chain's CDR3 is CASSFPGISDTQYF. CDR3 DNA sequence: TGCGCCAGCAGCTTTCCGGGAATATCAGATACGCAGTATTTT.

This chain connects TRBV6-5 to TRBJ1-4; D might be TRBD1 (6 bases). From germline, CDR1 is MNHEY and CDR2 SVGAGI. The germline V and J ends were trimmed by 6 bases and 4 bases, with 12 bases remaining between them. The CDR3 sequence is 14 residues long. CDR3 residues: CASSRTANNEKLFF. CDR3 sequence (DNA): TGTGCCAGCAGCAGGACAGCTAATAATGAAAAACTGTTTTTT.

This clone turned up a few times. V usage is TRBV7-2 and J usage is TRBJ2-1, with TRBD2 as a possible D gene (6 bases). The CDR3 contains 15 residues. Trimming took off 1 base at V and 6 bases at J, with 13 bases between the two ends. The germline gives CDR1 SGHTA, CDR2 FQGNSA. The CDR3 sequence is CASSLGRAGSNEQFF. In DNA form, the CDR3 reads TGTGCCAGCAGCTTAGGCAGGGCGGGGTCCAATGAGCAGTTCTTC.

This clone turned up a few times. The CDR3: CASSEWGGYEQYF. In DNA form, the CDR3 reads TGCGCCAGCAGTGAGTGGGGGGGGTACGAGCAGTACTTC. The V call is TRBV10-2, the J call TRBJ2-7; the match to TRBD2 covers 7 bases. Germline V CDR1 and CDR2: WSHSY, SAAADI. With 1 base clipped from V and 4 bases from J, the junction kept 1 base outside the gene matches. The CDR3 contains 13 residues.

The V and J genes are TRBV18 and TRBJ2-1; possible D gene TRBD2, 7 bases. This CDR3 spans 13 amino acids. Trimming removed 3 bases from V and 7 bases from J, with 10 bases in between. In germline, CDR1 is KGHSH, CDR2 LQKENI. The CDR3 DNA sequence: TGTGCCAGCTCACCGGGGGGGCGAAATGAGCAGTTCTTC. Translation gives CASSPGGRNEQFF.

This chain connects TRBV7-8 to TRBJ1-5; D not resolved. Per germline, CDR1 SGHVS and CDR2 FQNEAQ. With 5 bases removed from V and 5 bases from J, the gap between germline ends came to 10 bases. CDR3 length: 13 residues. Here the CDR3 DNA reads TGTGCCAGCAGCCAAATGCAGGATCAGCCCCAGCATTTT. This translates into CASSQMQDQPQHF.

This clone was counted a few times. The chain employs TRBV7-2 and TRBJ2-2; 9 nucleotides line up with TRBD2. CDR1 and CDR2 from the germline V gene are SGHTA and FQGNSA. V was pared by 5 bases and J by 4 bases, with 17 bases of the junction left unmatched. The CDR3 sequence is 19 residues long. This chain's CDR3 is CASSKKWLAGLAVTGELFF. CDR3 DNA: TGTGCCAGCAGCAAAAAATGGCTAGCGGGATTAGCTGTCACCGGGGAGCTGTTTTTT.

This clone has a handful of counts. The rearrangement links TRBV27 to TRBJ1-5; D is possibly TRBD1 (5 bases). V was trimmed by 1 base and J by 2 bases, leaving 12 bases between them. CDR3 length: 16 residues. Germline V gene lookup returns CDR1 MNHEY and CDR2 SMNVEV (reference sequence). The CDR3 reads CASSLYRNRGNQPQHF. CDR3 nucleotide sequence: TGTGCCAGCAGTTTATACAGGAACCGGGGCAATCAGCCCCAGCATTTT.

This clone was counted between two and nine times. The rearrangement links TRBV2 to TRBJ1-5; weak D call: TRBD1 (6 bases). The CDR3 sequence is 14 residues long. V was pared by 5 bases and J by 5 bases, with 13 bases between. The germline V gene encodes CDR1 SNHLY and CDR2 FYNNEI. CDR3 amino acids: CASSPPGGHQPQHF. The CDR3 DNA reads TGTGCCAGCAGTCCCCCGGGGGGGCATCAGCCCCAGCATTTT.

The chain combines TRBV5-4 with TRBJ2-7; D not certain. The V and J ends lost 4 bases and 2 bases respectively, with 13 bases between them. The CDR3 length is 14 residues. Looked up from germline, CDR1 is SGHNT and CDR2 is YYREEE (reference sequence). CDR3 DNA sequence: TGTGCCAGCAGCCCCCAGGATACCGCCTACGAGCAGTACTTC. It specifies CASSPQDTAYEQYF. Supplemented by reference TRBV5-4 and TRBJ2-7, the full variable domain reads ETGVTQSPTHLIKTRGQQVTLRCSSQSGHNTVSWYQQALGQGPQFIFQYYREEENGRGNFPPRFSGLQFPNYSSELNVNALELDDSALYLCASSPQDTAYEQYFGPGTRLTVT.

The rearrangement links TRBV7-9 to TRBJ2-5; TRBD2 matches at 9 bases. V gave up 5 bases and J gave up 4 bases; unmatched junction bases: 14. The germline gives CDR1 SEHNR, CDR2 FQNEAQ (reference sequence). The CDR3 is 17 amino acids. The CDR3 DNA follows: TGTGCCAGCAGCCGCCCCATTGGCGGGGGGGCTTTAGAGACCCAGTACTTC. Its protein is CASSRPIGGGALETQYF.

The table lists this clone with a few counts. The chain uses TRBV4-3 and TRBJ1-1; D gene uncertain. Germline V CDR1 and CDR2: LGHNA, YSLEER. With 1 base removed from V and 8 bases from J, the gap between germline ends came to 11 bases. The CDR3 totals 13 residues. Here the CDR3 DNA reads TGCGCCAGCAGCCAAGTCCGGCGGGGAGAAGCTTTCTTT. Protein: CASSQVRRGEAFF.

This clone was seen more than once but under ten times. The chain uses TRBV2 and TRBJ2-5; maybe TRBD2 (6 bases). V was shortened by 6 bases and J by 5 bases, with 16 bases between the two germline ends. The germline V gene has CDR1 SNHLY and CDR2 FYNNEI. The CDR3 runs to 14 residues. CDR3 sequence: CASSRLGSVETQYF. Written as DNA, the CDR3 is TGTGCCAGCAGCCGACTAGGTAGTGTGGAGACCCAGTACTTC.

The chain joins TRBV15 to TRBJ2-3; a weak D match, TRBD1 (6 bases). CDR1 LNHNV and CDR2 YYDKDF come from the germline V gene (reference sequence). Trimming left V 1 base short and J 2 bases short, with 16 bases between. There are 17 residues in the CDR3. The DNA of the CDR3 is TGTGCCACCAGCAGAGGGAAGGGGGACGGCAACACAGATACGCAGTATTTT. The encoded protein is CATSRGKGDGNTDTQYF.

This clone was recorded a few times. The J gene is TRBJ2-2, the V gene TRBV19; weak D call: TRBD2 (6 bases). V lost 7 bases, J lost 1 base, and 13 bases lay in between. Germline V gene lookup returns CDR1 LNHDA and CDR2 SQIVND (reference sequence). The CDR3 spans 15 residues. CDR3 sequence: CASKSGSLNTGELFF. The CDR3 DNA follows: TGTGCCAGTAAGTCCGGGAGTTTGAACACCGGGGAGCTGTTTTTT.

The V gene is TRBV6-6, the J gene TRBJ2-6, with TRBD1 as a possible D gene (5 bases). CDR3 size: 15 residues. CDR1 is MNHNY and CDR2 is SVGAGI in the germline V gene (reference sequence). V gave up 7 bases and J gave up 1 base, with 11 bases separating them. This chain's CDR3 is CASTDRRSGANVLTF. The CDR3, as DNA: TGTGCCAGCACCGACAGACGATCTGGGGCCAACGTCCTGACTTTC.